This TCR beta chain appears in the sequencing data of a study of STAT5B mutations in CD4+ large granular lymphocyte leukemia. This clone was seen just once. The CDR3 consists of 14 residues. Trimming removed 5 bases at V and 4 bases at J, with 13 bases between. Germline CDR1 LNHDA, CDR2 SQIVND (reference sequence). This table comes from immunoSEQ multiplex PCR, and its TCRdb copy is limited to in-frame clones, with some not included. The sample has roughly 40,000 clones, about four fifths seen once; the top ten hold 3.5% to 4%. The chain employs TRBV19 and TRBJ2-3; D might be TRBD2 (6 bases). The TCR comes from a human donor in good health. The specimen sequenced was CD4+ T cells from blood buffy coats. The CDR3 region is CASSATWGADTQYF. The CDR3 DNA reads TGTGCCAGTAGTGCTACCTGGGGGGCAGATACGCAGTATTTT.